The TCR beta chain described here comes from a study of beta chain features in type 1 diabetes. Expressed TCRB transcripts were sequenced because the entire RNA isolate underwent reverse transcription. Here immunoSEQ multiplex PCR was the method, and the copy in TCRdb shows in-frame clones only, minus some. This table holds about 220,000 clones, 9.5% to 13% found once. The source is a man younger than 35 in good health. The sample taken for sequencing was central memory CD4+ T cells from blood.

The CDR3 sequence: CASSPQGSRGYTF. The CDR3 DNA reads TGTGCCAGCAGTCCGCAGGGCTCTCGAGGCTACACCTTC. V usage is TRBV27 and J usage is TRBJ1-2, with a possible D match to TRBD1 (5 bases). Germline V gene data show CDR1 as MNHEY and CDR2 as SMNVEV (reference sequence). Trimming shortened V by 5 bases and J by 8 bases, and 15 bases separated the two germline ends. This CDR3 is 13 amino acids long.